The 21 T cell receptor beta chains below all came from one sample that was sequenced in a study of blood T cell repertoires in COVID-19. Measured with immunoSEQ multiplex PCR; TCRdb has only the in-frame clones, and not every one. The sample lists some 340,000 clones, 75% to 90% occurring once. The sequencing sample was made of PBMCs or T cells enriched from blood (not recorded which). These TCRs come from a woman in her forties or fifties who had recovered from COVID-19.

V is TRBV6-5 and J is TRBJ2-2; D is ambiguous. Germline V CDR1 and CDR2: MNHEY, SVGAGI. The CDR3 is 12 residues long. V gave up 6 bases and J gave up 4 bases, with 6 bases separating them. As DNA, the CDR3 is TGTGCCAGCAGCCAGATCACCGGGGAGCTGTTTTTT. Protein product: CASSQITGELFF.

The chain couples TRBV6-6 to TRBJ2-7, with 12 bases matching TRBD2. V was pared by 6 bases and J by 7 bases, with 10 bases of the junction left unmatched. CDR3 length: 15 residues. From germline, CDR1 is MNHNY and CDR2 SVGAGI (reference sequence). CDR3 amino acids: CASRASGLAGGEQYF. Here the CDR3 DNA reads TGTGCCAGCAGAGCCTCGGGACTAGCGGGCGGGGAGCAGTACTTC.

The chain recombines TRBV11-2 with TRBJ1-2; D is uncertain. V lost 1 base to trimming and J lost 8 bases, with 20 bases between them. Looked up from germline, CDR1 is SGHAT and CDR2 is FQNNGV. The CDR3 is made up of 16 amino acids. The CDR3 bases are TGTGCCAGCAGCTTAGTGGTTAGGAGGGATTACGCGGGCTACACCTTC. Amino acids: CASSLVVRRDYAGYTF.

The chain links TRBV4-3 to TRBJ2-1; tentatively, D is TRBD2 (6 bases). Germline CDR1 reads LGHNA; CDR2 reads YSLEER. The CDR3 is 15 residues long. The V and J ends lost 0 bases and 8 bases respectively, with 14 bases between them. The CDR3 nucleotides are TGCGCCAGCAGCCAAGATGATGTTGGAGGGGATGAGCAGTTCTTC. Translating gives CASSQDDVGGDEQFF.

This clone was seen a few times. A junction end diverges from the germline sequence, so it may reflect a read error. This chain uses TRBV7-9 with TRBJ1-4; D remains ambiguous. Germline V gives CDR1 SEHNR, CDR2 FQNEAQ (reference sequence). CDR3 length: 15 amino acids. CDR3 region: CASSLAAAGSEKLFF. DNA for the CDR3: TGTGCCAGCAGCCTAGCGGCTGCCGGGTCTGAAAAACTGTTTTTT.

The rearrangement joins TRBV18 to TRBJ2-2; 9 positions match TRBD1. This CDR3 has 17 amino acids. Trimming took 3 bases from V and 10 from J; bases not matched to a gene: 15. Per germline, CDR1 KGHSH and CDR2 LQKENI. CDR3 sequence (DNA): TGTGCCAGCTCACCTCAACAGGGACAGGGCATGCCCTCGGAGCTGTTTTTT. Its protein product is CASSPQQGQGMPSELFF.

CDR3 loop: CASSPPWGPRGSYNEQFF. The CDR3 coding sequence is TGTGCCAGCTCACCACCATGGGGGCCTCGGGGCTCCTACAATGAGCAGTTCTTC. The chain joins TRBV18 to TRBJ2-1, with D possibly matching TRBD1 (6 bases). Trimming removed 0 bases from V and 0 bases from J, with 15 bases in between. CDR1 and CDR2 from the germline V gene are KGHSH and LQKENI. The CDR3 has 18 residues.

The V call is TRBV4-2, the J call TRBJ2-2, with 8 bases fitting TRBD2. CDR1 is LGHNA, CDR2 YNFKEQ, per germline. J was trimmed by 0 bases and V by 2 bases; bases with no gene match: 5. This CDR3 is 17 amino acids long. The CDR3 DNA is TGTGCCAGCAGCCAAAGTGCGGGAGGCCCGAACACCGGGGAGCTGTTTTTT. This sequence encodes CASSQSAGGPNTGELFF.

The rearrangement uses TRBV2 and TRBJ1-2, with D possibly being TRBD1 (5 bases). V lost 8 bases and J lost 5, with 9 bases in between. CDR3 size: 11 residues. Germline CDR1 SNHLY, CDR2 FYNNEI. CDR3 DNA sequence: TGTGCCAGCGGAGACAGTTATGGCTACACCTTC. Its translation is CASGDSYGYTF.

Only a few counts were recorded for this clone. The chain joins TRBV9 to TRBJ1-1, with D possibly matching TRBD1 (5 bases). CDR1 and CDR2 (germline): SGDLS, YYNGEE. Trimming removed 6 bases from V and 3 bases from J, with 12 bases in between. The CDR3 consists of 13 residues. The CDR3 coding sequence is TGTGCCAGCAACAAACCGGGGGACACTGAAGCTTTCTTT. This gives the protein CASNKPGDTEAFF. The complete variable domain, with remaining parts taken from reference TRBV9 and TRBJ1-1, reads DSGVTQTPKHLITATGQRVTLRCSPRSGDLSVYWYQQSLDQGLQFLIQYYNGEERAKGNILERFSAQQFPDLHSELNLSSLELGDSALYFCASNKPGDTEAFFGQGTRLTVV.

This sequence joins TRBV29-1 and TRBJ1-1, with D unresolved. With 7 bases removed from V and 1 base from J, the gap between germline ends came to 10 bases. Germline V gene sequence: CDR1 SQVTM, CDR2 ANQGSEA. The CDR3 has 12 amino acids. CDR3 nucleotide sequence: TGCAGCGGCCAGAGGCAGAACACTGAAGCTTTCTTT. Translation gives CSGQRQNTEAFF.

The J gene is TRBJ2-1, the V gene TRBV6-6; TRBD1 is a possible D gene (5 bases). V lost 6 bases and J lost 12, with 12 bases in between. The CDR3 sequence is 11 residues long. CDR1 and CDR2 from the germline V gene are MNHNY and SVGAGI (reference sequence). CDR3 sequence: CASSLTGLQFF. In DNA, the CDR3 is TGTGCCAGCAGCTTAACAGGCCTGCAGTTCTTC.

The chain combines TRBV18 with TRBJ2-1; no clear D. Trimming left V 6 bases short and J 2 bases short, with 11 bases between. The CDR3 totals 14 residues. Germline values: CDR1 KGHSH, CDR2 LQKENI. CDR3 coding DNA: TGTGCCAGCTCCGTCGCAGAAACCTACAATGAGCAGTTCTTC. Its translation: CASSVAETYNEQFF.

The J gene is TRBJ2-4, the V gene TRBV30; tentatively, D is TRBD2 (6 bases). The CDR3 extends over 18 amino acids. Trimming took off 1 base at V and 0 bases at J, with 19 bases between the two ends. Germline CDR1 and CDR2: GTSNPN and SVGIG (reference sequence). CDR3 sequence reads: CAWSGAGLLVLAKNIQYF. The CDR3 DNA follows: TGTGCCTGGAGTGGAGCGGGCCTACTGGTTCTAGCCAAAAACATTCAGTACTTC.

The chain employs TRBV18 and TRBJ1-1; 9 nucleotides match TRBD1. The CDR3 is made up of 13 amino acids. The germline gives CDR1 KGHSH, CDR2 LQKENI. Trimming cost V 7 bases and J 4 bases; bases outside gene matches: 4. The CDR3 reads CASFATGGTEAFF. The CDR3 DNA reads TGTGCCAGCTTCGCGACAGGGGGCACTGAAGCTTTCTTT.

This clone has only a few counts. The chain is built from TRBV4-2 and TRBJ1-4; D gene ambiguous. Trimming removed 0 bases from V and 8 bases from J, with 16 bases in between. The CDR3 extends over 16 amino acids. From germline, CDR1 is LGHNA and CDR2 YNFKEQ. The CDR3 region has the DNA TGTGCCAGCAGCCAAGAAGCAGGCCAGGTCAGGGAAAAACTGTTTTTT. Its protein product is CASSQEAGQVREKLFF.

CDR3 amino acids: CASSQEFQGASTEAFF. Written as DNA, the CDR3 is TGTGCCAGCAGCCAAGAGTTCCAGGGGGCGTCCACTGAAGCTTTCTTT. The chain joins TRBV3-1 (or the pseudogene TRBV3-2) to TRBJ1-1; 8 bases are shared with TRBD1. The CDR3 is 16 amino acids. The V gene's germline CDR1 is LGHDT and CDR2 YNNKEL (reference sequence). J gave up 4 bases and V 0 bases, and 7 bases lay outside the gene matches.

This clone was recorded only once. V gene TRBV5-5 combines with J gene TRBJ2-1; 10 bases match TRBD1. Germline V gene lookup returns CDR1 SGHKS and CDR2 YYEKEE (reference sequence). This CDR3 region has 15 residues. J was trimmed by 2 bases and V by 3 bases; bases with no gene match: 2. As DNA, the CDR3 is TGTGCCAGCAGCTGGGACAGGGGCCCCTACAATGAGCAGTTCTTC. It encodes CASSWDRGPYNEQFF.

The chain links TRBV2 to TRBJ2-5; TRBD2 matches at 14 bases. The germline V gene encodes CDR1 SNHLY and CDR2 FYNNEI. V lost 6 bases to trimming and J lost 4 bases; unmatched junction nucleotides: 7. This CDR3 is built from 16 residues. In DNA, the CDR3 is TGTGCCAGCAGGAGATCGACTAGCGGGGGGGGAGAGACCCAGTACTTC. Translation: CASRRSTSGGGETQYF.

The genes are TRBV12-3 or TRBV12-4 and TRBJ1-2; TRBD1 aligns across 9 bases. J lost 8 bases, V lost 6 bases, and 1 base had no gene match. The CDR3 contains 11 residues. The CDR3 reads CASRTGGGYTF. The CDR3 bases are TGTGCCAGCAGGACAGGGGGGGGCTACACCTTC.

The chain's CDR3 is CASVDSPLGKQYF. The CDR3 DNA follows: TGTGCCAGCGTTGACAGTCCCCTAGGGAAGCAGTACTTC. The chain links TRBV2 to TRBJ2-7, with a tentative D call TRBD1 (5 bases). V was clipped by 8 bases and J by 8 bases, with 19 bases between them. Germline V gene data show CDR1 as SNHLY and CDR2 as FYNNEI. This CDR3 region has 13 residues.